A single sample gave rise to the 30 T cell receptor beta chains below, sequenced in a study of post-analysis software for immune sequencing data. Unique molecular identifiers were built into the TCR beta cDNA libraries. TCRdb reprocessed the PCR reads via MiXCR and lists one record per CDR3 protein. The sample shows roughly 410,000 distinct CDR3 sequences, around 33% of them seen only once. No antigens are known for them. General study results and limits: Patients used about 5 TRBV segments, including TRBV5-6, TRBV5-1 and TRBV20-1, more often than controls.

Sequencing was done on a sample of blood. These receptors were collected from a girl aged 10 to 17 with multiple sclerosis.

The chain employs TRBV12-3 or TRBV12-4 and TRBJ2-2; tentative D call: TRBD2 (6 bases). The length of the CDR3 is 16 residues. Trimming took 5 bases from V and 1 from J, leaving 14 bases between them. The CDR3 loop is CASSHSPGGNTGELFF. CDR3 bases: TGTGCCAGCAGTCATTCACCCGGGGGGAACACCGGGGAGCTGTTTTTT.

The rearrangement joins TRBV12-5 to TRBJ2-3; D is uncertain. The CDR3 runs to 9 residues. From germline, CDR1 is LGHNT and CDR2 FRNRAP. V lost 6 bases to trimming and J lost 5 bases, with 0 bases between them. The CDR3 sequence is CASGDTQYF. CDR3 DNA: TGTGCTAGTGGAGATACGCAGTATTTT.

This clonotype was observed a handful of times. V and J are TRBV7-2 and TRBJ2-4, with TRBD1 identical over 7 bases. Germline V gene lookup returns CDR1 SGHTA and CDR2 FQGNSA. This CDR3 region has 15 residues. The trim removed 6 bases at V and 0 bases at J, leaving 5 bases unmatched. CDR3 in amino acids: CASSRDRLAKNIQYF. As DNA, the CDR3 is TGTGCCAGCAGTCGGGACAGACTAGCCAAAAACATTCAGTACTTC.

This clonotype was recorded a few times. The junction does not match germline at one end; this may be a read error. This chain joins TRBV3-1 and TRBJ1-6; possible D gene TRBD1, 5 bases. The CDR3 consists of 17 residues. Germline V lookup: CDR1 LGHDT, CDR2 YNNKEL (reference sequence). CDR3 region: CASSQVLWGSNNSPLHF. The CDR3 bases are TGTGCCAGCAGTCAAGTCCTTTGGGGGTCAAATAATTCACCCCTCCACTTT.

A few counts support this clonotype. The chain employs TRBV9 and TRBJ2-3; 9 nucleotides match TRBD1. The trim removed 4 bases at V and 5 bases at J, leaving 8 bases unmatched. The CDR3 is 15 residues long. Germline lookup yields CDR1 SGDLS and CDR2 YYNGEE. CDR3 in DNA: TGTGCCAGCAGCCGTACAGGGGGCTTCGAAGATACGCAGTATTTT. Translation: CASSRTGGFEDTQYF.

This clonotype turned up a few times. This chain uses TRBV5-1 with TRBJ2-7, with TRBD1 matching over 10 bases. Trimming removed 0 bases from V and 3 bases from J; junction bases left unmatched: 0. CDR3 length: 14 amino acids. CDR1 SGHRS and CDR2 YFSETQ come from the germline V gene. CDR3 DNA sequence: TGCGCCAGCAGCTTGGGGGACAGGGGCTACGAGCAGTACTTC. This encodes CASSLGDRGYEQYF.

A few counts support this clonotype. The chain links TRBV12-3 or TRBV12-4 to TRBJ2-5, with D possibly TRBD2 on 6 matching bases. V lost 5 bases and J lost 7, with 17 bases in between. The CDR3 is 14 amino acids. DNA for the CDR3: TGTGCCAGCAGTCCCTCGGAGGGAGTTGTGACCCAGTACTTC. Encoded protein: CASSPSEGVVTQYF.

This clonotype was detected only a few times. The V and J genes are TRBV7-2 and TRBJ2-7; D ambiguous. The V gene's germline CDR1 is SGHTA and CDR2 FQGNSA. Trimming took 1 base from V and 2 from J, leaving 12 bases between them. This CDR3 contains 15 residues. The CDR3: CASSLEGATAYEQYF. The CDR3 DNA is TGTGCCAGCAGCTTAGAAGGTGCCACCGCCTACGAGCAGTACTTC.

This clonotype was seen a few times. The chain combines TRBV6-1 with TRBJ1-4, with no clear D. V was clipped by 6 bases and J by 4 bases, with 15 bases between them. CDR1 and CDR2 (germline): MNHNS, SASEGT. This CDR3 is built from 15 residues. The DNA of the CDR3 is TGTGCCAGCAGCGCCCCCGAGGACGGTAATGAAAAACTGTTTTTT. Protein: CASSAPEDGNEKLFF.

CDR3 sequence reads: CASSLETTSNYGYTF. DNA for the CDR3: TGCGCCAGCAGCTTGGAAACCACCTCTAACTATGGCTACACCTTC. The chain joins TRBV5-1 to TRBJ1-2; D not resolved. Germline CDR1 and CDR2: SGHRS and YFSETQ. Trimming left V 0 bases short and J 0 bases short, with 9 bases between. This CDR3 region has 15 residues.

This clonotype was counted a few times. This sequence joins TRBV18 and TRBJ2-3; a possible D gene is TRBD2 (5 bases). The V end was cut by 3 bases, the J end by 6 bases, with 7 bases between. This CDR3 region has 12 residues. Germline V gene sequence: CDR1 KGHSH, CDR2 LQKENI. The CDR3 region is CASSPGMDTQYF. The DNA of the CDR3 is TGTGCCAGCTCACCCGGGATGGATACGCAGTATTTT. Complete variable domain (other parts from reference TRBV18 and TRBJ2-3): NAGVMQNPRHLVRRRGQEARLRCSPMKGHSHVYWYRQLPEEGLKFMVYLQKENIIDESGMPKERFSAEFPKEGPSILRIQQVVRGDSAAYFCASSPGMDTQYFGPGTRLTVL.

This clonotype was seen a handful of times. This chain joins TRBV4-3 and TRBJ2-5, with TRBD2 matching over 11 bases. The length of the CDR3 is 20 residues. Germline CDR1 is LGHNA and CDR2 is YSLEER. V was pared by 0 bases and J by 4 bases, with 16 bases of the junction left unmatched. CDR3 bases: TGCGCCAGCAGCCAAGATGGGTTGGGTAGCGGGGGGGCGTACTCAGAGACCCAGTACTTC. Its protein is CASSQDGLGSGGAYSETQYF.

The chain uses TRBV13 and TRBJ2-3; 9 bases fit TRBD2. Trimming removed 4 bases from V and 3 bases from J; junction bases left unmatched: 8. This CDR3 has 16 residues. Germline CDR1 PRHDT, CDR2 FYEKMQ (reference sequence). The CDR3 reads CASSSAGGLATDTQYF. As DNA, the CDR3 is TGTGCCAGCAGCTCGGCGGGGGGGCTAGCGACAGATACGCAGTATTTT.

This clonotype was detected only a few times. The chain combines TRBV9 with TRBJ2-1, with 7 bases matching TRBD1. Germline V CDR1 and CDR2: SGDLS, YYNGEE. The CDR3 is 15 amino acids. J was trimmed by 4 bases and V by 0 bases; bases with no gene match: 4. The CDR3 protein is CASSVGQGTYNEQFF. The CDR3 DNA is TGTGCCAGCAGCGTAGGACAGGGTACGTACAATGAGCAGTTCTTC.

The chain carries TRBV20-1 and TRBJ2-5, with 9 bases fitting TRBD1. Germline-derived CDR1 and CDR2 are DFQATT and SNEGSKA (reference sequence). The CDR3 loop spans 14 amino acids. Trimming cost V 0 bases and J 5 bases; bases outside gene matches: 4. The DNA of the CDR3 is TGCAGTGCTAGAGATGGACAGGGGCGCGAGACCCAGTACTTC. Protein product: CSARDGQGRETQYF.

The chain carries TRBV4-1 and TRBJ2-2; D may match TRBD1 or TRBD2 (5 bases each). Germline lookup yields CDR1 MGHRA and CDR2 YSYEKL. The CDR3 sequence is 13 residues long. V lost 5 bases, J lost 9 bases, and 13 bases lay in between. This CDR3 is CASSAPGRRELFF. Here the CDR3 DNA reads TGCGCCAGCAGCGCTCCGGGGCGGCGGGAGCTGTTTTTT.

V usage is TRBV4-3 and J usage is TRBJ2-2; the D is unclear. The CDR3 has 14 amino acids. The germline CDR1 and CDR2 sequences are LGHNA and YSLEER. Trimming removed 1 base from V and 2 bases from J, with 5 bases in between. CDR3 DNA: TGCGCCAGCAGCCAAGGAAGCAACACCGGGGAGCTGTTTTTT. Encoded protein: CASSQGSNTGELFF.

This clonotype has a handful of counts. The chain uses TRBV12-3 or TRBV12-4 and TRBJ2-7; D is unclear. The CDR3 is made up of 12 amino acids. V was trimmed by 3 bases and J by 5 bases, leaving 8 bases between them. The CDR3 bases are TGTGCCAGCAGTTTTTATTACAACGAGCAGTACTTC. Amino acid sequence: CASSFYYNEQYF.

This sequence joins TRBV7-2 and TRBJ1-6; the D gene is possibly TRBD1 (5 bases). Germline lookup yields CDR1 SGHTA and CDR2 FQGNSA. Trimming left V 1 base short and J 10 bases short, with 14 bases between. The CDR3 is made up of 15 amino acids. CDR3 loop: CASSLGAGKGSPLHF. The CDR3 bases are TGTGCCAGCAGCTTAGGGGCAGGGAAGGGGTCACCCCTCCACTTT.

At least ten counts were recorded for this clonotype. This sequence joins TRBV20-1 and TRBJ2-1; TRBD2 matches 13 bases. J was trimmed by 7 bases and V by 6 bases; bases with no gene match: 15. Germline values: CDR1 DFQATT, CDR2 SNEGSKA (reference sequence). The CDR3 is 17 amino acids. CDR3 sequence reads: CSARNRPGLAGRNEQFF. CDR3 DNA sequence: TGCAGTGCCAGGAATCGGCCGGGACTAGCGGGGAGGAATGAGCAGTTCTTC.

This clonotype was found a few times. This chain connects TRBV20-1 to TRBJ2-1; 8 nucleotides align to TRBD2. V lost 4 bases, J lost 4 bases, and 9 bases stayed unmatched. Germline CDR1 DFQATT, CDR2 SNEGSKA (reference sequence). CDR3 length equals 15 residues. This chain's CDR3 is CSATPGTSMYNEQFF. The CDR3 bases are TGCAGTGCTACCCCCGGGACTAGTATGTACAATGAGCAGTTCTTC.

The sample holds many counts of this clonotype. V usage is TRBV20-1 and J usage is TRBJ1-2; D is uncertain. Germline CDR1 DFQATT, CDR2 SNEGSKA (reference sequence). The CDR3 has 12 amino acids. The CDR3 region is CSVGREVYGYTF. Here the CDR3 DNA reads TGCAGCGTTGGAAGGGAGGTCTATGGCTACACCTTC.

The J gene is TRBJ2-1, the V gene TRBV4-3; 7 bases fit TRBD2. CDR3 length equals 15 residues. After removal of 4 bases from V and 4 bases from J, the junction contained 7 bases not matched to a gene. CDR1 is LGHNA, CDR2 YSLEER, per germline. The CDR3 spells CASSRGLEPYNEQFF. CDR3 nucleotide sequence: TGCGCCAGCAGCCGCGGACTAGAACCTTACAATGAGCAGTTCTTC.

For this clonotype: A much larger clone sits a single nucleotide away, making a read error possible. The chain couples TRBV15 to TRBJ1-5; D is unclear. This CDR3 region has 15 residues. Germline V gene sequence: CDR1 LNHNV, CDR2 YYDKDF (reference sequence). The CDR3 protein is CAASSQRGGNQPQHF. CDR3 sequence (DNA): TGTGCCGCCAGCAGCCAACGTGGGGGCAATCAGCCCCAGCATTTT.

The DNA of the CDR3 is TGTGCCAGCCCCCCGGGACTAGCAGACGAGCAGTACTTC. It encodes CASPPGLADEQYF. The chain combines TRBV18 with TRBJ2-7; TRBD2 aligns across 9 bases. Trimming took 8 bases from V and 5 from J; bases not matched to a gene: 7. Germline V CDR1 and CDR2: KGHSH, LQKENI. The CDR3 spans 13 residues. Combining the CDR3 with reference TRBV18 and TRBJ2-7 gives the whole variable domain NAGVMQNPRHLVRRRGQEARLRCSPMKGHSHVYWYRQLPEEGLKFMVYLQKENIIDESGMPKERFSAEFPKEGPSILRIQQVVRGDSAAYFCASPPGLADEQYFGPGTRLTVT.

In this sample, this clonotype turned up a few times. The chain uses TRBV20-1 and TRBJ2-5; possibly TRBD2 for D (5 bases). Germline V gene data show CDR1 as DFQATT and CDR2 as SNEGSKA (reference sequence). This CDR3 has 13 residues. Trimming left V 0 bases short and J 3 bases short, with 8 bases between. CDR3 bases: TGCAGTGCTAGAGATGAGGGAAAAGAGACCCAGTACTTC. This translates into CSARDEGKETQYF.

This clonotype appeared a few times. Written as DNA, the CDR3 is TGTGCCACCAGTGTCGCGCCGGACAACGACGGGATAGATACGCAGTATTTT. The encoded protein is CATSVAPDNDGIDTQYF. The chain recombines TRBV24-1 with TRBJ2-3, with D perhaps assigned TRBD1 or TRBD2 (5 bases each). The CDR3 extends over 17 amino acids. The V gene's germline CDR1 is KGHDR and CDR2 SFDVKD. V gave up 5 bases and J gave up 5 bases, with 22 bases separating them.

The sample holds one count of this clonotype. The chain combines TRBV5-1 with TRBJ1-1, with 12 nucleotides matching TRBD1. This CDR3 spans 15 amino acids. V lost 0 bases and J lost 8; bases outside the gene matches: 5. Germline V gene sequence: CDR1 SGHRS, CDR2 YFSETQ. Here the CDR3 DNA reads TGCGCCAGCAGCTTGGCCGGGACAGGGGGCGAGGAAGCTTTCTTT. This codes for CASSLAGTGGEEAFF. The full variable domain, rest sourced from reference TRBV5-1 and TRBJ1-1, is KAGVTQTPRYLIKTRGQQVTLSCSPISGHRSVSWYQQTPGQGLQFLFEYFSETQRNKGNFPGRFSGRQFSNSRSEMNVSTLELGDSALYLCASSLAGTGGEEAFFGQGTRLTVV.

This clonotype was detected once. The J gene is TRBJ1-2, the V gene TRBV20-1, with 7 nucleotides matching TRBD1. The CDR3 has 18 residues. Germline V CDR1 and CDR2: DFQATT, SNEGSKA (reference sequence). V gave up 0 bases and J gave up 0 bases; unmatched junction bases: 13. The CDR3: CSARDFAVTGSSNYGYTF. DNA of the CDR3: TGCAGTGCTAGAGACTTCGCTGTGACAGGGTCTTCTAACTATGGCTACACCTTC.

The CDR3 DNA reads TGTGCCAGCAGTTACTTCCTCACTGATAATTCACCCCTCCACTTT. Amino acids: CASSYFLTDNSPLHF. The chain is built from TRBV6-2 or TRBV6-3 and TRBJ1-6; no clear D. The V end was cut by 1 base, the J end by 5 bases, with 9 bases between. The CDR3 runs 15 residues. Per germline, CDR1 MNHEY and CDR2 SVGEGT.